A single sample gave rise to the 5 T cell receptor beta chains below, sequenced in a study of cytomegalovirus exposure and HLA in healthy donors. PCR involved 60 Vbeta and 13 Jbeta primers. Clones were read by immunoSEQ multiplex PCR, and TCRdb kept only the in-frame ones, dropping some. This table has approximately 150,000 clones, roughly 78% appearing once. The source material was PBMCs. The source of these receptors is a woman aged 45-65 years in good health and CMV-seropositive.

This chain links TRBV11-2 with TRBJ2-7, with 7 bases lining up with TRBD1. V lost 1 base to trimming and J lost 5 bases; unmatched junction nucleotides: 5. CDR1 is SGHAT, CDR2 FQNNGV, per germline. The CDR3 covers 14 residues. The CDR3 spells CASSLGGQANEQYF. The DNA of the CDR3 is TGTGCCAGCAGCTTAGGCGGACAGGCTAACGAGCAGTACTTC.

DNA for the CDR3: TGCGCCAGCAGCTTATATGGACAGGGGCCCTACAATGAGCAGTTCTTC. Translating gives CASSLYGQGPYNEQFF. The chain combines TRBV5-1 with TRBJ2-1, with 9 nucleotides matching TRBD1. Germline CDR1 and CDR2: SGHRS and YFSETQ. The CDR3 runs to 16 residues. After removal of 2 bases from V and 2 bases from J, the junction contained 5 bases not matched to a gene.

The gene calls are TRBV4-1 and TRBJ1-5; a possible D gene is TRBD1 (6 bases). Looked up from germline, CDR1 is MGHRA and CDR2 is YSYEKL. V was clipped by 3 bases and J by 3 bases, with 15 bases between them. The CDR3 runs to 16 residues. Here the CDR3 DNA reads TGCGCCAGCAGCCAGCCCACCGGGACAATCAATCAGCCCCAGCATTTT. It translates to CASSQPTGTINQPQHF.

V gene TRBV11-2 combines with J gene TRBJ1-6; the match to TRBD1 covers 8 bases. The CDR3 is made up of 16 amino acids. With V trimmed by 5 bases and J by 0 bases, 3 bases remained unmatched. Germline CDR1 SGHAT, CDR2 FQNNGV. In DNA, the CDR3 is TGTGCCAGCAGCCGGACAGGGAGCTCCTATAATTCACCCCTCCACTTT. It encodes CASSRTGSSYNSPLHF.

The CDR3 bases are TGCGCCAGCAGCTTGGGGTCGAGAGATACGCAGTATTTT. This translates into CASSLGSRDTQYF. The V gene is TRBV5-1, the J gene TRBJ2-3; D not resolved. CDR1 and CDR2 (germline): SGHRS, YFSETQ. The CDR3 has 13 amino acids. Trimming removed 0 bases at V and 5 bases at J, with 7 bases between.